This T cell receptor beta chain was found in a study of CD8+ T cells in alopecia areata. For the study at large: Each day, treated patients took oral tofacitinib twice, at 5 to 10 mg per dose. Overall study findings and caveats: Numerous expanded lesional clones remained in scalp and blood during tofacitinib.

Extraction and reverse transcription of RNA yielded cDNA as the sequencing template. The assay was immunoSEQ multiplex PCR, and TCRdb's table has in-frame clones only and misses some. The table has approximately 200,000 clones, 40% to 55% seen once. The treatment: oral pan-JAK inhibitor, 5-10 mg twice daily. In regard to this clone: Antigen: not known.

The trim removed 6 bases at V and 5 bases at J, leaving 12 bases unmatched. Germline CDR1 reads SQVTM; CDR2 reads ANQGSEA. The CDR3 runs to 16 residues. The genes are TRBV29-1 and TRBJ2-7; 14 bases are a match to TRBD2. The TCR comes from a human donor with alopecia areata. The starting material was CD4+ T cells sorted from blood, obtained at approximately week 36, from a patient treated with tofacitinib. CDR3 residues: CSVQPGTSGRVDEQYF. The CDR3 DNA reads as TGCAGCGTGCAACCCGGGACTAGCGGGAGAGTCGACGAGCAGTACTTC.